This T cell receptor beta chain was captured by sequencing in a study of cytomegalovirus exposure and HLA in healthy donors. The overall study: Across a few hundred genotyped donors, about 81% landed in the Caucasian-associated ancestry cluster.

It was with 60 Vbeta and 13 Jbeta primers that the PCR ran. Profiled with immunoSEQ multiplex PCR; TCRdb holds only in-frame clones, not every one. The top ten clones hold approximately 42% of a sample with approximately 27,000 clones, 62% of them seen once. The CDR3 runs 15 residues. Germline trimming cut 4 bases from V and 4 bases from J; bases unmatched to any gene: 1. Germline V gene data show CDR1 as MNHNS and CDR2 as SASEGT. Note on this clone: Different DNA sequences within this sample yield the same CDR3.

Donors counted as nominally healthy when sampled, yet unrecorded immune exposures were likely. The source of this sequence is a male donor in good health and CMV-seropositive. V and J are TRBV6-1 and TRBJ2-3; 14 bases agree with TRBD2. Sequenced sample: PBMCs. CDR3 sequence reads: CASSGLAGGPDTQYF. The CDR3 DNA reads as TGTGCCAGCAGTGGACTAGCGGGGGGGCCAGATACGCAGTATTTT.